This record looks at one T cell receptor (beta chain) sequence and its context. The CDR3 contains 15 residues. CDR1 and CDR2 from the germline V gene are SGHTA and FQGNSA. V was cut by 3 bases and J by 0 bases, with 9 bases left in between. This entry belongs to a study of radiation and T cells in renal cell carcinoma. The table came from immunoSEQ multiplex PCR; TCRdb's copy has only in-frame clones and leaves some out. Seen here are 150,000 to 200,000 clones, roughly nine tenths observed once, and the top ten hold around 11%. The time point was: blood 4 weeks post-SBRT, at nephrectomy. Treatment specified: 15 Gy SBRT to primary tumor, nephrectomy 4 weeks later.

The V call is TRBV7-2, the J call TRBJ1-3; D is uncertain. The receptor's source is a woman aged 45-60 years with renal cell carcinoma. Sequenced here: blood, sampled from a patient whose treatment included radiotherapy and nephrectomy. For the CDR3, the DNA is TGTGCCAGCAGCTTTACGCCTAGCTCTGGAAACACCATATATTTT. Encoded protein: CASSFTPSSGNTIYF.